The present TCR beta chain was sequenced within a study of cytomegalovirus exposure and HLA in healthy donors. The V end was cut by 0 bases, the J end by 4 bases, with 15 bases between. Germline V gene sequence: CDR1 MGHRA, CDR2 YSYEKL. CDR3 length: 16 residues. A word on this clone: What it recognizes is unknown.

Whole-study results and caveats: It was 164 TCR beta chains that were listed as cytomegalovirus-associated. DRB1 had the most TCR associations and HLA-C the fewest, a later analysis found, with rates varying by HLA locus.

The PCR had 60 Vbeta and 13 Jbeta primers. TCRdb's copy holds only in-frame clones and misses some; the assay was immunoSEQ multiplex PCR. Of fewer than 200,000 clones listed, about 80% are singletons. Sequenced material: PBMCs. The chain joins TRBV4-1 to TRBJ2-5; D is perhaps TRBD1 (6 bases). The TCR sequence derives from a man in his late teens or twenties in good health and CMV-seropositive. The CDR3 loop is CASSQENWGPRETQYF. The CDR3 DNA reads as TGCGCCAGCAGCCAAGAAAATTGGGGGCCGAGAGAGACCCAGTACTTC.